The present TCR beta chain was sequenced within a study of blood T cells in healthy people across ages. On the study more broadly: The capture of about one barcoded beta molecule per two T cells was achieved by template switching.

The use of a sample-barcoded 5' primer and a J-beta primer mix characterized a second PCR of roughly 7 to 12 cycles. TCRdb re-called the 5' RACE reads through MiXCR, storing one row per CDR3 protein. The sample contains roughly 730,000 distinct CDR3 sequences, more than 50% of which appear only once. In its sample, this clonotype was seen a few times. One junction end does not reproduce the germline sequence, and a read error may be involved. The germline gives CDR1 SSHAT, CDR2 FNYEAQ (reference sequence). There are 13 residues in the CDR3. Each donor supplied approximately 10 milliliters of peripheral blood.

Source material: blood. This receptor was taken from a man aged 40-49 years in good health. The chain is built from TRBV7-7 and TRBJ2-2; TRBD2 is a possible D gene (5 bases). The CDR3 bases are TGTGCTAGCAGCGGCGCGAACACCGGGGAGCTGTTTTTT. Amino acids: CASSGANTGELFF.